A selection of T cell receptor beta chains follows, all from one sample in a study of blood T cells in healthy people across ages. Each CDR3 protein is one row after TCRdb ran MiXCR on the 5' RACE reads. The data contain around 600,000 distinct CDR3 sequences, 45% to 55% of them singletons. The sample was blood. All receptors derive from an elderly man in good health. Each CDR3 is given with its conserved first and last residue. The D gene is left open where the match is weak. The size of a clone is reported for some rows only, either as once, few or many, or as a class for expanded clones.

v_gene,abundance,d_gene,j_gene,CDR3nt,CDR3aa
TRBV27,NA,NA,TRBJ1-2,TGTGCCAGGACCCCCTGGGGCTACACCTTC,CARTPWGYTF
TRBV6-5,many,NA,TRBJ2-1,TGTGCCAGCAGTTATTGGGGATACAATGAGCAGTTCTTC,CASSYWGYNEQFF
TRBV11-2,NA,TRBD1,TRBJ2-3,TGTGCCAGCAGCGCTAGACAGGGAGACACGGATACGCAGTATTTT,CASSARQGDTDTQYF
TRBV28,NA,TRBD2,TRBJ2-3,TGTGCCAGTAGCAGGGGCGGGGGGAACACAGATACGCAGTATTTT,CASSRGGGNTDTQYF
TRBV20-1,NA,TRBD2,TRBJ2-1,TGCAGTGCTAGAGGGACTAGCGGGAGAAATGTCTTTGTAAATGAGCAGTTCTTC,CSARGTSGRNVFVNEQFF
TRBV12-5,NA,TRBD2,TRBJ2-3,TGTGCTAGTGTCCCCTTCGGGGCTAGCGGGGGAATCACGGATACGCAGTATTTT,CASVPFGASGGITDTQYF
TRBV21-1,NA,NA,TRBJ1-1,TGTGCCAGCAGCGCAAGGGACAGCAGAAGGACTGAAGCTTTCTTT,CASSARDSRRTEAFF
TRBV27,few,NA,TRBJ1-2,TGTGCCAGCAGTTCGAGACGACTGATTAACTATGGCTACACCTTC,CASSSRRLINYGYTF
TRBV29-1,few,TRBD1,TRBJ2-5,TGCAGCGTTGAAGGGGGGACAGACCAAGAGACCCAGTACTTC,CSVEGGTDQETQYF
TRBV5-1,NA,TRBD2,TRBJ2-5,TGCGCCACCAACCGGGGACTAGCACGGGAGACCCAGTACTTC,CATNRGLARETQYF